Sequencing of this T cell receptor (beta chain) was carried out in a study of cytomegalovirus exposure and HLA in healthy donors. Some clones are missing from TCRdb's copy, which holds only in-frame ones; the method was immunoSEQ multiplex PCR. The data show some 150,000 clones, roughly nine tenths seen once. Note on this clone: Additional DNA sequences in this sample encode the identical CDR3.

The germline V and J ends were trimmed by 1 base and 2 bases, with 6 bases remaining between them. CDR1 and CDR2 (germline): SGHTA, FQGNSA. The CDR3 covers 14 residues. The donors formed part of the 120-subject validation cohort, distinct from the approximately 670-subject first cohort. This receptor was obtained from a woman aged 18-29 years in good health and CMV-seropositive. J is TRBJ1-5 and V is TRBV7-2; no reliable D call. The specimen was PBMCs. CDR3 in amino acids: CASSLDRGNQPQHF. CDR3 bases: TGTGCCAGCAGCTTAGATCGCGGCAATCAGCCCCAGCATTTT.